This TCR beta chain was documented in a study of blood T cell repertoires in COVID-19. Study context: The United States, Italy and Spain supplied acute and convalescent COVID-19 samples. The cDNA or gDNA used as material had been derived from T cells, B-cell-depleted T cells, or PBMCs.

Authors' processing steps: Reference gene primer amplification gave estimated nucleated cell counts. The repertoire was sequenced with immunoSEQ multiplex PCR; TCRdb's copy has only in-frame clones and lacks some. Clone size and V and J calls were adopted from that table, with D and trimming inferred from the DNA. The sample comprises some 200,000 clones, 86% of which are singletons, and around 2.2% rests with the top ten. This clone showed up just once. V was shortened by 3 bases and J by 0 bases, with 11 bases between the two germline ends. This CDR3 has 15 residues. Germline values: CDR1 LNHDA, CDR2 SQIVND (reference sequence).

The sequenced sample consisted of peripheral blood. This clonotype was obtained from a woman aged 50 to 60 with acute or convalescent COVID-19. The chain is built from TRBV19 and TRBJ1-2; TRBD1 might be the D (6 bases). The CDR3 DNA follows: TGTGCCAGTAGTATCGTGGGGGCTCCTAACTATGGCTACACCTTC. It encodes CASSIVGAPNYGYTF.